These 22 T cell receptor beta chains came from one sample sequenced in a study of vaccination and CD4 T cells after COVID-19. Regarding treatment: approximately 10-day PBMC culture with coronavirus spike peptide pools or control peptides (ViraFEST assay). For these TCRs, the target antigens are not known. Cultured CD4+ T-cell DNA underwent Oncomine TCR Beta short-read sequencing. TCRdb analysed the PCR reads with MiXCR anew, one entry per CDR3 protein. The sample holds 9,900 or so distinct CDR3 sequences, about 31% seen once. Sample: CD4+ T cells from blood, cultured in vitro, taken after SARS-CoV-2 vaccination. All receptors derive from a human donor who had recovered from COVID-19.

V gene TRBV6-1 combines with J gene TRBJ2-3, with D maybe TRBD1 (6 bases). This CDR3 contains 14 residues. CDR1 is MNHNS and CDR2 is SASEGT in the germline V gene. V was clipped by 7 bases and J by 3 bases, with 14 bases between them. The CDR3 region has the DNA TGTGCCAGCAAAACAGGGAGTGAGACAGATACGCAGTATTTT. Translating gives CASKTGSETDTQYF.

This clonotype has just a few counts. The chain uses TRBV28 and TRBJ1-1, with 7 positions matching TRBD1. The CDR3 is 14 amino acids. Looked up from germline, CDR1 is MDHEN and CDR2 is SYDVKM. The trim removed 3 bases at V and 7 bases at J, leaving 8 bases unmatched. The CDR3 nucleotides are TGTGCCAGCAGTTTGCGGACAGGTAAGAGTGAAGCTTTCTTT. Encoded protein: CASSLRTGKSEAFF.

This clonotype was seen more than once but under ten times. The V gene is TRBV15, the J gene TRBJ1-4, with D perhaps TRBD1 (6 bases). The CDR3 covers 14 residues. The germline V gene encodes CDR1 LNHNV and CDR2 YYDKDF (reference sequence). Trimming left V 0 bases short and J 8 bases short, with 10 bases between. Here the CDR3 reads CATSRDRGNEKLFF. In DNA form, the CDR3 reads TGTGCCACCAGCAGAGACAGGGGAAACGAAAAACTGTTTTTT. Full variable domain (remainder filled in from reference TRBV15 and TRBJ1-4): DAMVIQNPRYQVTQFGKPVTLSCSQTLNHNVMYWYQQKSSQAPKLLFHYYDKDFNNEADTPDNFQSRRPNTSFCFLDIRSPGLGDTAMYLCATSRDRGNEKLFFGSGTQLSVL.

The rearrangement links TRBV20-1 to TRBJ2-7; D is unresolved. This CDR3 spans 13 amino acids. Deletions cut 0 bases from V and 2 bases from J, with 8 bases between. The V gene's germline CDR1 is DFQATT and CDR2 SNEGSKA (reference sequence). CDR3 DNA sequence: TGCAGTGCTAGAGACCCCGGGCCCTACGAGCAGTACTTC. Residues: CSARDPGPYEQYF.

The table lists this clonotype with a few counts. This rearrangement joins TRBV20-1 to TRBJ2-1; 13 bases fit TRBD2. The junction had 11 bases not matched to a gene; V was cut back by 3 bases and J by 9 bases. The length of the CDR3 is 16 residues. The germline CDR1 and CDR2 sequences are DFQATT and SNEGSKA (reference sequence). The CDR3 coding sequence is TGCAGTGCTAGCAAACTAGCGGGAGGGCTCCGGGGTGAGCAGTTCTTC. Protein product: CSASKLAGGLRGEQFF.

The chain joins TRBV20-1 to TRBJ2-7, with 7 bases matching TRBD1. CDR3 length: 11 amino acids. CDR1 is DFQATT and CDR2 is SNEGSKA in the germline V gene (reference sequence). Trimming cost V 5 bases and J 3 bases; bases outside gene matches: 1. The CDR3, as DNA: TGCAGTGCTCCAGGGGGCTACGAGCAGTACTTC. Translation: CSAPGGYEQYF.

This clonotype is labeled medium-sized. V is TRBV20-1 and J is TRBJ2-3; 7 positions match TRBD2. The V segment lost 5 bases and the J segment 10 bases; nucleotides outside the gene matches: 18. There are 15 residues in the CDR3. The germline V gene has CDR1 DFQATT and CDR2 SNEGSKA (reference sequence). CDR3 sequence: CSASLGGRPSYPQYF. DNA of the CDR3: TGCAGTGCTTCCCTTGGCGGGAGACCCTCGTATCCGCAGTATTTT.

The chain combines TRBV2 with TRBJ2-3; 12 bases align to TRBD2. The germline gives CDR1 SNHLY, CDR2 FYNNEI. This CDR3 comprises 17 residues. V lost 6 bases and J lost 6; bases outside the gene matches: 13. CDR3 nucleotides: TGTGCCAGCAGGGCCGGGCTAGCGGGAGGGGACGCGGATACGCAGTATTTT. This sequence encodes CASRAGLAGGDADTQYF.

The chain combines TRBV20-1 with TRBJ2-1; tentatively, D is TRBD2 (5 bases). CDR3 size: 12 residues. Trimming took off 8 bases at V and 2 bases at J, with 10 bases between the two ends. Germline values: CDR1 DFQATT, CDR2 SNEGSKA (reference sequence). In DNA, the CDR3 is TGCAGTTGGCAGCGGACCTACAATGAGCAGTTCTTC. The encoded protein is CSWQRTYNEQFF.

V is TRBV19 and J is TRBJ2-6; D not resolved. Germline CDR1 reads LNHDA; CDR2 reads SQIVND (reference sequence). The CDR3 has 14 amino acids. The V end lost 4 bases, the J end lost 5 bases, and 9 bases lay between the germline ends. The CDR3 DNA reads TGTGCCAGTAGTACCCAAGTGCGGGCCAACGTCCTGACTTTC. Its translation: CASSTQVRANVLTF. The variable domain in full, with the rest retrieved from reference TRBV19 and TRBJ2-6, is DGGITQSPKYLFRKEGQNVTLSCEQNLNHDAMYWYRQDPGQGLRLIYYSQIVNDFQKGDIAEGYSVSREKKESFPLTVTSAQKNPTAFYLCASSTQVRANVLTFGAGSRLTVL.

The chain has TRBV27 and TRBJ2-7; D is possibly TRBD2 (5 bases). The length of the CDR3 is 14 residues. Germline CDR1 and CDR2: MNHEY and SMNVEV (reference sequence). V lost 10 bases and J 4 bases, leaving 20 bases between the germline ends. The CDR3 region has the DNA TGTGCCACCCACCCCCGTGCGGGTGCATACGAGCAGTACTTC. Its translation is CATHPRAGAYEQYF.

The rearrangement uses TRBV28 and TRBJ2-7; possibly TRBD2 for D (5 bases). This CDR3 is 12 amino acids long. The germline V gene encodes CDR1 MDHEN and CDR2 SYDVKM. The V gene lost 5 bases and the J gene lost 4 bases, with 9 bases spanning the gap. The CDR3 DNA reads TGTGCCAGCAGTCCTCCGGGATACGAGCAGTACTTC. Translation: CASSPPGYEQYF.

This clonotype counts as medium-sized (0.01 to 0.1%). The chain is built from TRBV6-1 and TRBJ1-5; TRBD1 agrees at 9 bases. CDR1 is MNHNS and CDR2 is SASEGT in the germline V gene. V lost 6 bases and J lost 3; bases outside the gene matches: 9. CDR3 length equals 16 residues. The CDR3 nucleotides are TGTGCCAGCAGCCCGCTGGACAGGGGTTCCAATCAGCCCCAGCATTTT. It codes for CASSPLDRGSNQPQHF.

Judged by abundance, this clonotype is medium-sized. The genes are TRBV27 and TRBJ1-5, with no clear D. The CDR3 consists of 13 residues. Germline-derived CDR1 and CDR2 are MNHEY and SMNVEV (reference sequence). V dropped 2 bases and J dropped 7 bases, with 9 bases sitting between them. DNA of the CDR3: TGTGCCAGCAGTTTAGCGGTGAGCCAGCCCCAGCATTTT. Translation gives CASSLAVSQPQHF.

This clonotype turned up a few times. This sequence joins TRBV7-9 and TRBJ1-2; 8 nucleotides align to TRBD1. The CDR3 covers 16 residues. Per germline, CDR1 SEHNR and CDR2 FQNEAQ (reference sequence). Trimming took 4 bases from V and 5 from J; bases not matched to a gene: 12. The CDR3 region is CASSSPTGQGRYGYTF. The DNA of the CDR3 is TGTGCCAGCAGCTCCCCTACCGGACAGGGCAGATATGGCTACACCTTC.

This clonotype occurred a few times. The CDR3 sequence: CASEILGGPALHF. In DNA form, the CDR3 reads TGTGCCAGCGAGATCCTTGGGGGCCCGGCCCTCCACTTT. The chain carries TRBV28 and TRBJ1-6; D might be TRBD1 (6 bases). The CDR3 sequence is 13 residues long. V was trimmed by 8 bases and J by 14 bases, leaving 19 bases between them. Germline V gene data show CDR1 as MDHEN and CDR2 as SYDVKM.

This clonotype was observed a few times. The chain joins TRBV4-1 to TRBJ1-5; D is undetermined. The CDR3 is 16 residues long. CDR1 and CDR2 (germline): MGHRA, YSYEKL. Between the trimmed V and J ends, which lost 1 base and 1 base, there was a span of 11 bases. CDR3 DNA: TGCGCCAGCAGCCAAGGAAGCCTGGGGAGCAATCAGCCCCAGCATTTT. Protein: CASSQGSLGSNQPQHF.

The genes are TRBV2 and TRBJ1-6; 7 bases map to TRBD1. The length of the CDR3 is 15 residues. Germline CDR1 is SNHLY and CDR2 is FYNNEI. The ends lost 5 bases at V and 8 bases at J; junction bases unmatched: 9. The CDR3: CASSIFRTGHSPLHF. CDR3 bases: TGTGCCAGCAGTATATTTAGGACAGGTCATTCACCCCTCCACTTT.

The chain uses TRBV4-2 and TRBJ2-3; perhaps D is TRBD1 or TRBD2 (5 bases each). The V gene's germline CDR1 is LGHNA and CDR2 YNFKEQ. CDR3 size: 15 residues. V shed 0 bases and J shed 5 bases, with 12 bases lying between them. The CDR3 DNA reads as TGTGCCAGCAGCCAAGATGGGGCGGGTATAGATACGCAGTATTTT. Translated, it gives CASSQDGAGIDTQYF.

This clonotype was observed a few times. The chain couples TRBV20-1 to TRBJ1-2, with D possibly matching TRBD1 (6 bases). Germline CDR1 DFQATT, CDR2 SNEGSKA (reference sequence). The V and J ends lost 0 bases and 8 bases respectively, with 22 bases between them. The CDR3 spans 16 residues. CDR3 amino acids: CSARDPRIGTRGGYTF. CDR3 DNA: TGCAGTGCTAGAGACCCCAGAATCGGGACAAGGGGCGGCTACACCTTC.

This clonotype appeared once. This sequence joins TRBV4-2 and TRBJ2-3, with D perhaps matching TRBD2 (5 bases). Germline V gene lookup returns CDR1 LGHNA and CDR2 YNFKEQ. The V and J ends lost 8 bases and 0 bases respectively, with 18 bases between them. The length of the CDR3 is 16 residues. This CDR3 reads CASDTRSGTSTDTQYF. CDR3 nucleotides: TGTGCCAGCGACACACGGAGCGGTACTAGCACAGATACGCAGTATTTT.

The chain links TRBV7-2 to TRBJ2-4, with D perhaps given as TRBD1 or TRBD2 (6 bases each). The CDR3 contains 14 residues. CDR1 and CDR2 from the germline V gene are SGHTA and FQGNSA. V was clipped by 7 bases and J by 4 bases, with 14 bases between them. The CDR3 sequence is CASTSGGKKNIQYF. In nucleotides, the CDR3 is TGTGCCAGCACCTCCGGGGGCAAAAAAAACATTCAGTACTTC.